Below are 21 T cell receptor beta chains sequenced from a single sample in a study of control samples from healthy donors and cancer patients. The repertoire was sequenced with immunoSEQ multiplex PCR; TCRdb's copy has only in-frame clones and lacks some. Counted here are about 130,000 clones, roughly 84% occurring once; the ten biggest clones make up 1.5% to 2%. Sequencing used blood. The receptors were gathered from a man between 18 and 29 years old in good health.

This clone has a handful of counts. V and J are TRBV18 and TRBJ1-1; D not certain. Germline lookup yields CDR1 KGHSH and CDR2 LQKENI. Deletions cut 1 base from V and 4 bases from J, with 10 bases between. This CDR3 contains 14 residues. DNA for the CDR3: TGTGCCAGCTCACCACTTATACCCGGCACTGAAGCTTTCTTT. Its protein is CASSPLIPGTEAFF.

This chain joins TRBV7-2 and TRBJ1-2, with D uncertain. Between the trimmed V and J ends, which lost 5 bases and 4 bases, there was a span of 8 bases. The CDR3 length is 12 residues. CDR1 is SGHTA, CDR2 FQGNSA, per germline. CDR3 DNA: TGTGCCAGCAGCCCTACTCCCTATGGCTACACCTTC. It encodes CASSPTPYGYTF.

V and J are TRBV5-1 and TRBJ2-6, with 9 bases that match TRBD1. CDR3 length equals 18 residues. Germline lookup yields CDR1 SGHRS and CDR2 YFSETQ. With 2 bases clipped from V and 3 bases from J, the junction kept 9 bases outside the gene matches. The CDR3 loop reads CASSFLTGGRVGANVLTF. Here the CDR3 DNA reads TGCGCCAGCAGCTTTTTAACAGGGGGCAGGGTTGGGGCCAACGTCCTGACTTTC.

The chain combines TRBV18 with TRBJ2-1; 10 bases align to TRBD2. This CDR3 is built from 16 residues. CDR1 is KGHSH and CDR2 is LQKENI in the germline V gene. Losses at the gene ends were 3 bases for V and 1 base for J; bases not matched to a gene: 3. The CDR3 region is CASSPGLARSYNEQFF. CDR3 DNA sequence: TGTGCCAGCTCACCGGGACTAGCGCGTTCCTACAATGAGCAGTTCTTC.

This clone was seen just once. The chain employs TRBV27 and TRBJ1-5; D gene unclear. The CDR3 has 14 residues. V gave up 2 bases and J gave up 1 base, with 6 bases separating them. From germline, CDR1 is MNHEY and CDR2 SMNVEV (reference sequence). CDR3 nucleotide sequence: TGTGCCAGCAGTTTAGGAGGAAGCAATCAGCCCCAGCATTTT. Its protein is CASSLGGSNQPQHF.

About this clone: Its ends do not fully match the called genes, so a read error is possible. This chain joins TRBV7-2 and TRBJ1-2; TRBD1 aligns across 7 bases. The CDR3 covers 14 residues. Germline V gene data show CDR1 as SGHTA and CDR2 as FQGNSA. As DNA, the CDR3 is TGTGCAAGCAGGGGGGGCGCATCGTCCTATGGCTACACCTTC. Amino acids: CASRGGASSYGYTF.

CDR3 DNA: TGTGCCAGCAGTTTATCCAGCGGGAGAATCGCAGATACGCAGTATTTT. This gives the protein CASSLSSGRIADTQYF. The chain employs TRBV28 and TRBJ2-3, with TRBD2 matching over 8 bases. V lost 1 base, J lost 4 bases, and 7 bases stayed unmatched. This CDR3 is built from 16 residues. Germline V gives CDR1 MDHEN, CDR2 SYDVKM.

The genes are TRBV7-2 and TRBJ1-5, with D possibly being TRBD1 (5 bases). The germline V gene has CDR1 SGHTA and CDR2 FQGNSA. The CDR3 loop spans 14 amino acids. The ends were cut back, 1 base at V and 7 bases at J, with 11 bases in the middle. The CDR3: CASSLDQGGQPQHF. For the CDR3, the DNA is TGTGCCAGCAGCTTAGATCAGGGAGGGCAGCCCCAGCATTTT.

This chain uses TRBV4-1 with TRBJ2-5; 16 bases are a match to TRBD2. V lost 4 bases to trimming and J lost 4 bases; unmatched junction nucleotides: 3. The CDR3 loop spans 16 amino acids. Germline V CDR1 and CDR2: MGHRA, YSYEKL. The CDR3 protein is CASSPGTSGRGETQYF. In nucleotides, the CDR3 is TGCGCCAGCAGCCCTGGGACTAGCGGGAGGGGAGAGACCCAGTACTTC.

This clone was recorded once. The chain couples TRBV4-3 to TRBJ1-1; 10 bases agree with TRBD1. The CDR3 is made up of 18 amino acids. J gave up 0 bases and V 1 base, and 8 bases lay outside the gene matches. CDR1 is LGHNA, CDR2 YSLEER, per germline. The CDR3 DNA sequence: TGCGCCAGCAGCCAAGGTCGGACAGGGGGAGTCATGAACACTGAAGCTTTCTTT. Protein: CASSQGRTGGVMNTEAFF.

This rearrangement joins TRBV7-2 to TRBJ2-1; no reliable D call. Trimming cost V 3 bases and J 9 bases, with 15 bases left between them. This CDR3 is built from 14 residues. Looked up from germline, CDR1 is SGHTA and CDR2 is FQGNSA. The CDR3 spells CASSFVSSGGEQFF. In nucleotides, the CDR3 is TGTGCCAGCAGCTTTGTCTCATCCGGTGGTGAGCAGTTCTTC.

Worth noting for this clone: The same CDR3 also results from other DNA sequences found in this sample. In DNA, the CDR3 is TGTGCCAGTAGTATAGGGACTACTGAAGCTTTCTTT. Translated, it gives CASSIGTTEAFF. The rearrangement links TRBV19 to TRBJ1-1; no reliable D call. The germline V gene encodes CDR1 LNHDA and CDR2 SQIVND (reference sequence). CDR3 length: 12 amino acids. V lost 1 base and J 5 bases, leaving 5 bases between the germline ends.

This clone was detected a few times. The V gene is TRBV11-2, the J gene TRBJ2-7; no clear D. The CDR3 sequence is 12 residues long. The V end was cut by 8 bases, the J end by 5 bases, with 13 bases between. Germline CDR1 reads SGHAT; CDR2 reads FQNNGV. The CDR3 DNA is TGTGCCAGCGCCAACGTGGACCACGAGCAGTACTTC. This codes for CASANVDHEQYF.

This clone was counted once. The chain carries TRBV6-5 and TRBJ1-6; D call uncertain. V lost 6 bases and J 8 bases, leaving 8 bases between the germline ends. The CDR3 extends over 12 amino acids. Germline-derived CDR1 and CDR2 are MNHEY and SVGAGI. The CDR3 protein is CASSLADSPLHF. Written as DNA, the CDR3 is TGTGCCAGCAGCTTAGCGGATTCACCCCTCCACTTT.

The rearrangement uses TRBV29-1 and TRBJ1-1, with TRBD1 matching 7 bases. Germline V gives CDR1 SQVTM, CDR2 ANQGSEA. The CDR3 covers 14 residues. With 6 bases clipped from V and 0 bases from J, the junction kept 7 bases outside the gene matches. The CDR3 is CSVLPGGLNTEAFF. As DNA, the CDR3 is TGCAGCGTCCTACCAGGGGGGTTGAACACTGAAGCTTTCTTT.

The V gene is TRBV27, the J gene TRBJ1-6; the D is unclear. The CDR3 contains 13 residues. The germline CDR1 and CDR2 sequences are MNHEY and SMNVEV (reference sequence). V was trimmed by 4 bases and J by 8 bases, leaving 9 bases between them. The CDR3 DNA reads TGTGCCAGCAGTTCTGGGGTGGATTCACCCCTCCACTTT. Translated: CASSSGVDSPLHF.

This sequence joins TRBV3-1 (or the pseudogene TRBV3-2) and TRBJ2-5; the match to TRBD2 covers 14 bases. Trimming removed 3 bases from V and 5 bases from J; junction bases left unmatched: 5. The CDR3 has 16 residues. Germline assignment: CDR1 LGHDT and CDR2 YNNKEL (reference sequence). The DNA for the CDR3 is TGTGCCAGCAGCCAGGGGACTAGCGGGAGAGGCGAGACCCAGTACTTC. Translating it yields CASSQGTSGRGETQYF.

A remark on this clone: Other DNA variants within this sample encode the same CDR3. The DNA for the CDR3 is TGTGCCAGTAGTAAGGTTAGGGACACTGAAGCTTTCTTT. It yields the protein CASSKVRDTEAFF. The chain employs TRBV19 and TRBJ1-1; D gene uncertain. CDR1 and CDR2 (germline): LNHDA, SQIVND (reference sequence). V lost 4 bases and J lost 3, with 9 bases in between. CDR3 length: 13 residues.

V and J are TRBV25-1 and TRBJ1-1, with D perhaps matching TRBD1 (5 bases). This CDR3 has 12 amino acids. The germline V and J ends were trimmed by 7 bases and 4 bases, with 10 bases remaining between them. Germline CDR1 and CDR2: MGHDK and SYGVNS. CDR3: CASTSGGTEAFF. CDR3 sequence (DNA): TGTGCCAGCACCTCGGGGGGCACTGAAGCTTTCTTT. The full variable domain, with the rest looked up from reference TRBV25-1 and TRBJ1-1, is EADIYQTPRYLVIGTGKKITLECSQTMGHDKMYWYQQDPGMELHLIHYSYGVNSTEKGDLSSESTVSRIRTEHFPLTLESARPSHTSQYLCASTSGGTEAFFGQGTRLTVV.

This chain joins TRBV2 and TRBJ2-3; D possibly corresponds to TRBD1 (5 bases). Trimming stripped 0 bases from V and 13 bases from J, with 14 bases between. CDR1 is SNHLY and CDR2 is FYNNEI in the germline V gene. This CDR3 region has 13 residues. CDR3 in amino acids: CASSEAQQARKYF. In DNA form, the CDR3 reads TGTGCCAGCAGTGAAGCGCAACAGGCGCGCAAGTATTTT. Filled out from reference TRBV2 and TRBJ2-3, the complete variable domain reads EPEVTQTPSHQVTQMGQEVILRCVPISNHLYFYWYRQILGQKVEFLVSFYNNEISEKSEIFDDQFSVERPDGSNFTLKIRSTKLEDSAMYFCASSEAQQARKYFGPGTRLTVL.

This sequence joins TRBV29-1 and TRBJ1-4; D gene unclear. V was trimmed by 0 bases and J by 3 bases, leaving 14 bases between them. Germline V CDR1 and CDR2: SQVTM, ANQGSEA. The CDR3 loop spans 16 amino acids. The CDR3 region has the DNA TGCAGCGTTGAAGATCTCGCAGTTTTAGCTAATGAAAAACTGTTTTTT. It is translated as CSVEDLAVLANEKLFF. The entire variable domain, with the rest obtained from reference TRBV29-1 and TRBJ1-4, is as follows: SAVISQKPSRDICQRGTSLTIQCQVDSQVTMMFWYRQQPGQSLTLIATANQGSEATYESGFVIDKFPISRPNLTFSTLTVSNMSPEDSSIYLCSVEDLAVLANEKLFFGSGTQLSVL.